This T cell receptor beta chain was found in a study of cytomegalovirus exposure and HLA in healthy donors. Study observations and caveats: According to reports, the classifier identified cytomegalovirus status with high specificity and sensitivity.

Clones were read by immunoSEQ multiplex PCR, and TCRdb kept only the in-frame ones, dropping some. This sample has 200,000 to 250,000 clones, with about 89% found just once. CDR3 size: 19 residues. V gave up 4 bases and J gave up 0 bases, with 22 bases separating them. The germline gives CDR1 MNHEY, CDR2 SMNVEV (reference sequence). On this clone: The target antigen is unknown.

Donors were drawn from the approximately 120-subject validation cohort, separate from the approximately 670-subject first cohort. The chain couples TRBV27 to TRBJ1-5, with a tentative D call TRBD1 (6 bases). This sequence originates from a woman under 30 in good health and CMV-seronegative. The material sequenced was PBMCs. This CDR3 is CASSSTRKRDTYSNQPQHF. As DNA, the CDR3 is TGTGCCAGCAGTTCTACCCGAAAACGGGACACCTATAGCAATCAGCCCCAGCATTTT.